These 19 T cell receptor beta chains share one sample of origin, sequenced in a study of T cells in Graves' hyperthyroidism and ophthalmopathy. Authors of the study amplified TCR beta CDR3 regions from RNA transcripts. TCR CDR3 regions were first amplified by RT-PCR with HTBI primers. Each CDR3 protein gets one entry after TCRdb re-called the multiplex PCR reads with MiXCR. The sample includes some 510,000 distinct CDR3 sequences, around 42% of them seen just once. Sequencing was done on a sample of peripheral blood or thyroid tissue (not recorded which). These receptors all come from a woman aged 18-30 years with Graves' hyperthyroidism.

V and J are TRBV25-1 and TRBJ2-5; D is ambiguous. The CDR3 length is 12 residues. From germline, CDR1 is MGHDK and CDR2 SYGVNS. Trimming left V 4 bases short and J 9 bases short, with 12 bases between. The CDR3 loop is CASSANQEPQYF. Here the CDR3 DNA reads TGTGCCAGCAGTGCTAACCAAGAACCCCAGTACTTC.

V is TRBV9 and J is TRBJ1-1; no reliable D call. V was cut by 4 bases and J by 5 bases, with 15 bases left in between. Germline values: CDR1 SGDLS, CDR2 YYNGEE. The CDR3 totals 14 residues. The CDR3 nucleotides read TGTGCCAGCAGCACGGGCACCCCGATAACTGAAGCTTTCTTT. Residues: CASSTGTPITEAFF.

The sample holds many counts of this clonotype. The V gene is TRBV7-8, the J gene TRBJ1-2; tentative D call: TRBD1 (5 bases). The germline V and J ends were trimmed by 8 bases and 4 bases, with 14 bases remaining between them. CDR1 SGHVS and CDR2 FQNEAQ come from the germline V gene. This CDR3 comprises 13 residues. The CDR3 sequence is CASQMGVGYGYTF. The CDR3, as DNA: TGTGCCAGCCAGATGGGGGTGGGCTATGGCTACACCTTC.

V usage is TRBV19 and J usage is TRBJ2-6; D is undetermined. V gave up 7 bases and J gave up 1 base, with 11 bases separating them. The CDR3 has 15 residues. The germline CDR1 and CDR2 sequences are LNHDA and SQIVND (reference sequence). In nucleotides, the CDR3 is TGTGCCAGTACCCCAGAAAAATCTGGGGCCAACGTCCTGACTTTC. Amino acid sequence: CASTPEKSGANVLTF.

As concerns this clonotype: A much larger clone differs by one base, so this may be a read error. As DNA, the CDR3 is TGCAGCGTTGAAGATCCGACAGGGACCTCCTACGAGCAGTACTTC. Protein sequence: CSVEDPTGTSYEQYF. The rearrangement joins TRBV29-1 to TRBJ2-7, with 7 bases that match TRBD1. From germline, CDR1 is SQVTM and CDR2 ANQGSEA. This CDR3 is built from 15 residues. The V and J ends lost 0 bases and 0 bases, in that order; junction bases with no gene match: 5.

This clonotype was seen repeatedly, ten times or more. This chain uses TRBV24-1 with TRBJ1-5; 8 positions match TRBD1. V dropped 2 bases and J dropped 6; count of bases not matched to a gene: 11. CDR1 is KGHDR and CDR2 is SFDVKD in the germline V gene. This CDR3 has 17 amino acids. This CDR3 is CATSDSLDRGEGQPQHF. The CDR3 DNA is TGTGCCACCAGTGATTCCCTCGACAGGGGAGAGGGTCAGCCCCAGCATTTT.

The chain has TRBV29-1 and TRBJ2-2; D might be TRBD2 (6 bases). The CDR3 consists of 13 residues. The germline V and J ends were trimmed by 5 bases and 1 base, with 8 bases remaining between them. Germline CDR1 SQVTM, CDR2 ANQGSEA. The CDR3 coding sequence is TGCAGCGTTTACGGGGGGAACACCGGGGAGCTGTTTTTT. It is translated as CSVYGGNTGELFF.

The chain carries TRBV10-3 and TRBJ1-4; possible D gene TRBD1, 6 bases. V was clipped by 6 bases and J by 4 bases, with 12 bases between them. The CDR3 has 14 residues. Germline V gene lookup returns CDR1 ENHRY and CDR2 SYGVKD. CDR3 in amino acids: CAISPGQHNEKLFF. CDR3 DNA sequence: TGTGCCATCAGCCCGGGACAACATAATGAAAAACTGTTTTTT.

The DNA for the CDR3 is TGTGCCAGCAGCCTCACCGGACAGCCAAGGACCCAAAGCTATGGCTACACCTTC. Encoded protein: CASSLTGQPRTQSYGYTF. This chain joins TRBV25-1 and TRBJ1-2; D is possibly TRBD1 (6 bases). This CDR3 is 18 amino acids long. Trimming stripped 6 bases from V and 4 bases from J, with 27 bases between. Germline CDR1 MGHDK, CDR2 SYGVNS.

J is TRBJ2-7 and V is TRBV29-1; 9 nucleotides agree with TRBD1. Germline values: CDR1 SQVTM, CDR2 ANQGSEA. V shed 2 bases and J 1 base; nucleotides not matched to a gene: 3. The CDR3 length is 14 residues. DNA for the CDR3: TGCAGCGTTGAAACGGGGACAGGGTCCTACGAGCAGTACTTC. This codes for CSVETGTGSYEQYF.

In the case of this clonotype: This may be a read error: a much more frequent sequence differs by one nucleotide. V gene TRBV7-8 combines with J gene TRBJ1-1; a possible D gene is TRBD1 (5 bases). Germline V gene data show CDR1 as SGHVS and CDR2 as FQNEAQ. The CDR3 contains 14 residues. CDR3 sequence: CAGSFGAWNTEAFF. CDR3 DNA sequence: TGTGCCGGCAGCTTTGGGGCATGGAACACTGAAGCTTTCTTT.

In its sample, this clonotype was seen many times. This rearrangement joins TRBV9 to TRBJ1-4, with D hard to call. The V gene's germline CDR1 is SGDLS and CDR2 YYNGEE. This CDR3 spans 14 amino acids. Trimming removed 0 bases at V and 0 bases at J, with 3 bases between. This CDR3 reads CASSVDPTNEKLFF. The CDR3 coding sequence is TGTGCCAGCAGCGTAGATCCAACTAATGAAAAACTGTTTTTT.

The V and J genes are TRBV2 and TRBJ1-1, with a possible D match to TRBD1 (6 bases). V was clipped by 5 bases and J by 5 bases, with 15 bases between them. This CDR3 region has 14 residues. The germline CDR1 and CDR2 sequences are SNHLY and FYNNEI. The CDR3 nucleotides are TGTGCCAGCAGTTTACGGGGGGGGCAAACTGAAGCTTTCTTT. Amino acid sequence: CASSLRGGQTEAFF.

J is TRBJ1-3 and V is TRBV29-1; no definite D call. Trimming shortened V by 6 bases and J by 4 bases, and 16 bases separated the two germline ends. CDR1 is SQVTM, CDR2 ANQGSEA, per germline. CDR3 length: 14 amino acids. As DNA, the CDR3 is TGCAGCGTGAACACTGCCCGCTCCGGAAACACCATATATTTT. Translation gives CSVNTARSGNTIYF.

To note about this clonotype: This sequence may be a read error, since a much larger clone differs from it by one base. The conserved phenylalanine or tryptophan normally closing the CDR3 is absent here, so this likely arose from a read error. This chain connects TRBV2 to TRBJ2-7; TRBD2 is a possible D gene (6 bases). The germline gives CDR1 SNHLY, CDR2 FYNNEI. The CDR3 sequence is 13 residues long. The V gene lost 4 bases and the J gene lost 5 bases, with 12 bases spanning the gap. The CDR3 is CASSVEGSNEQYL. DNA of the CDR3: TGTGCCAGCAGTGTGGAGGGTAGTAACGAGCAGTACCTC.

V usage is TRBV5-1 and J usage is TRBJ1-1; D unresolved. The V and J ends lost 4 bases and 5 bases respectively, with 12 bases between them. CDR1 SGHRS and CDR2 YFSETQ come from the germline V gene. This CDR3 contains 13 residues. The CDR3 coding sequence is TGCGCCAGCAGCGATCGGATGGGGACTGAAGCTTTCTTT. Its protein product is CASSDRMGTEAFF. Together with reference TRBV5-1 and TRBJ1-1, the CDR3 gives the full variable domain: KAGVTQTPRYLIKTRGQQVTLSCSPISGHRSVSWYQQTPGQGLQFLFEYFSETQRNKGNFPGRFSGRQFSNSRSEMNVSTLELGDSALYLCASSDRMGTEAFFGQGTRLTVV.

There are a few counts of this clonotype. The rearrangement joins TRBV5-4 to TRBJ2-7; tentatively, D is TRBD1 (5 bases). Germline lookup yields CDR1 SGHNT and CDR2 YYREEE (reference sequence). Trimming cost V 1 base and J 5 bases, with 16 bases left between them. This CDR3 spans 15 amino acids. The CDR3 DNA reads TGTGCCAGCAGCTTGTTGTCGCAGGGTTCCCACGAGCAGTACTTC. This translates into CASSLLSQGSHEQYF.

Worth noting for this clonotype: One end of the junction is discordant with germline, which a read error may explain. This chain links TRBV5-5 with TRBJ2-5, with D maybe TRBD2 (6 bases). The CDR3 totals 14 residues. The germline V gene encodes CDR1 SGHKS and CDR2 YYEKEE (reference sequence). DNA for the CDR3: TGCGCCAGCGCCGTACTAGCCTGGGAAGAGACCCAGTACTTC. Protein: CASAVLAWEETQYF.

This clonotype was picked up a small number of times. J is TRBJ2-7 and V is TRBV7-2; 7 bases match TRBD1. Trimming took 4 bases from V and 1 from J; bases not matched to a gene: 7. CDR3 size: 15 residues. Germline CDR1 SGHTA, CDR2 FQGNSA. The DNA for the CDR3 is TGTGCCAGCAGCTCGACAGGGTTTAGTTCCTACGAGCAGTACTTC. Amino acids: CASSSTGFSSYEQYF. The full variable domain, in which reference TRBV7-2 and TRBJ2-7 provide the parts outside the CDR3, is GAGVSQSPSNKVTEKGKDVELRCDPISGHTALYWYRQSLGQGLEFLIYFQGNSAPDKSGLPSDRFSAERTGGSVSTLTIQRTQQEDSAVYLCASSSTGFSSYEQYFGPGTRLTVT.